The present entry profiles one T cell receptor beta chain with its context. The antigen is unknown. This record belongs to a study of cytomegalovirus exposure and HLA in healthy donors. Findings of the study overall: Certain indistinguishable V segments, among them TRBV6-2 and TRBV6-3, were excluded. An apparent linkage of common viral pathogens to several of the most significant clusters emerged in a later analysis. TCR beta sequences numbering 15,000 to 20,000 were associated with HLA alleles at 0.05 false discovery rate in a later analysis. Analysis was carried out at a later point, and it linked a missense DCLRE1C variant to TCR beta V- and J-gene trimming.

The CDR3 spans 14 residues. V was trimmed by 4 bases and J by 2 bases, leaving 11 bases between them. In germline, CDR1 is LNHDA, CDR2 SQIVND (reference sequence). Primers included in the PCR were 60 Vbeta and 13 Jbeta primers. The assay was immunoSEQ multiplex PCR, and TCRdb's table has in-frame clones only and misses some. The sample has about 270,000 clones; around 66% are singletons. Sequenced material: PBMCs. The clonotype was recovered from a female donor in good health and CMV-seronegative. The V call is TRBV19, the J call TRBJ1-1; D is uncertain. The DNA of the CDR3 is TGTGCCAGTAGTACGCGAGGCGAAAACACTGAAGCTTTCTTT. This encodes CASSTRGENTEAFF.